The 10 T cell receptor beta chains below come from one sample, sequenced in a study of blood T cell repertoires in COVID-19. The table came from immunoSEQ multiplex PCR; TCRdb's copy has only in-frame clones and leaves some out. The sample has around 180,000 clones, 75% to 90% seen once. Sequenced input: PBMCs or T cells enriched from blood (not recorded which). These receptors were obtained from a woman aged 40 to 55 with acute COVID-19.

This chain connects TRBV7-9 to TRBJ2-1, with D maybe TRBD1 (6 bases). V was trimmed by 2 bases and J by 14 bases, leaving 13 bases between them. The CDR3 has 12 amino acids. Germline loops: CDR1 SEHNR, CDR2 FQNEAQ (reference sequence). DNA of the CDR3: TGTGCCAGCAGCTTATCCCAGGGGTGGAAGTTCTTC. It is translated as CASSLSQGWKFF.

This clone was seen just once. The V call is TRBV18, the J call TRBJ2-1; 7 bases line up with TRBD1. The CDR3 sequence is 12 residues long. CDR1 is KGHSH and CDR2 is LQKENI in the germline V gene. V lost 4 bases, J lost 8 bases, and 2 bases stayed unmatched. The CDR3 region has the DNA TGTGCCAGCTCACAACAGGGGTATGAGCAGTTCTTC. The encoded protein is CASSQQGYEQFF.

The CDR3 loop is CASSQDGTGIGETQYF. CDR3 DNA sequence: TGTGCCAGCAGCCAGGACGGGACAGGGATAGGGGAGACCCAGTACTTC. The chain joins TRBV4-2 to TRBJ2-5; 9 nucleotides align to TRBD1. The germline V gene encodes CDR1 LGHNA and CDR2 YNFKEQ. There are 16 residues in the CDR3. With V trimmed by 3 bases and J by 5 bases, 10 bases remained unmatched.

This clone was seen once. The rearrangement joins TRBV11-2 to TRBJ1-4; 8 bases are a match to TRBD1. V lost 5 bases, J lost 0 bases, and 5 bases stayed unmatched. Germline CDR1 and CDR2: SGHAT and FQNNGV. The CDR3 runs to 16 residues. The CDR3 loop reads CASSPRGPATNEKLFF. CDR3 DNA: TGTGCCAGCAGCCCCAGGGGGCCCGCAACTAATGAAAAACTGTTTTTT. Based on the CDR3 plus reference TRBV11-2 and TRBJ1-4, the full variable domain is EAGVAQSPRYKIIEKRQSVAFWCNPISGHATLYWYQQILGQGPKLLIQFQNNGVVDDSQLPKDRFSAERLKGVDSTLKIQPAKLEDSAVYLCASSPRGPATNEKLFFGSGTQLSVL.

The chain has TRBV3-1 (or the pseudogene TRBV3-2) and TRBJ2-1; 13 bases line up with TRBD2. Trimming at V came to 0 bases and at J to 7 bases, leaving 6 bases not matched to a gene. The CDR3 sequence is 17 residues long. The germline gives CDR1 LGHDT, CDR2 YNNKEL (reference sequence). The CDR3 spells CASSQEILAGGINEQFF. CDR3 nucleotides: TGTGCCAGCAGCCAAGAAATACTAGCGGGGGGGATTAATGAGCAGTTCTTC.

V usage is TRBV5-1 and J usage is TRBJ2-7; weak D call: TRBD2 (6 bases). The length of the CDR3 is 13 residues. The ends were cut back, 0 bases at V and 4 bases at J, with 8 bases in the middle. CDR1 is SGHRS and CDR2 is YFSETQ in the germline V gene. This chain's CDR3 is CASSLVEGYEQYF. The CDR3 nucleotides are TGCGCCAGCAGCTTGGTGGAGGGATACGAGCAGTACTTC.

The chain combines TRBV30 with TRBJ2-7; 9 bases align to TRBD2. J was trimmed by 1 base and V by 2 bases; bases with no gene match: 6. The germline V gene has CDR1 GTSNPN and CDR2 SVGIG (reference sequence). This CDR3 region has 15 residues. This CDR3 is CAWSFSSGDSYEQYF. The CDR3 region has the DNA TGTGCCTGGAGTTTTTCTAGCGGGGATTCCTACGAGCAGTACTTC.

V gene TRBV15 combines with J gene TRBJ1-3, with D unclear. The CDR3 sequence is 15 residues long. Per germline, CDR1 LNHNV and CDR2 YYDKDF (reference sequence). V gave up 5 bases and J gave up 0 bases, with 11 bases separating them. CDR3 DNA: TGTGCCACCAGCCCACGTTTCAGCTCTGGAAACACCATATATTTT. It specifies CATSPRFSSGNTIYF.

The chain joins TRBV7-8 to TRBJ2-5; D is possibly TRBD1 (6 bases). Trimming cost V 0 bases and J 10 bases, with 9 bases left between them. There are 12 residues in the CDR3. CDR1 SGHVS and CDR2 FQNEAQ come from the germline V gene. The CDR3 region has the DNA TGTGCCAGCAGCTTAGCCAACAGGGACCAGTACTTC. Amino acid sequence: CASSLANRDQYF.

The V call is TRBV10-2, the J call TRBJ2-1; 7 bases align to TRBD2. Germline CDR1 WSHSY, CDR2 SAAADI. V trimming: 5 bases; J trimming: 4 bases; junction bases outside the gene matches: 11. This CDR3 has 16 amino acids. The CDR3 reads CASSPWSSGVYNEQFF. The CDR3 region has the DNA TGCGCCAGCAGTCCATGGAGCAGCGGGGTATACAATGAGCAGTTCTTC.